The entry below describes one T cell receptor (beta chain). What it recognizes is unknown. V lost 3 bases and J 3 bases, leaving 21 bases between the germline ends. The CDR3 has 17 residues. Looked up from germline, CDR1 is GTSNPN and CDR2 is SVGIG (reference sequence). PCR employed 60 Vbeta and 13 Jbeta primers. The data were produced by immunoSEQ multiplex PCR, yet TCRdb's version contains in-frame clones alone and is incomplete. This table has tens of thousands of clones, around 82% appearing once. The data derive from a study of cytomegalovirus exposure and HLA in healthy donors. Study background: Genetic ancestry analysis placed about 80% of the 410 or so donors that were genotyped in the Caucasian-associated cluster. Regarding the study as a whole: Using a false discovery rate of 0.05, a later analysis showed that 16,951 TCR beta sequences were associated with HLA alleles. In an earlier analysis, most TCR beta V segments were productive about 87% or about 30% of the time. The listing of 150 to 200 TCR beta chains classed them as cytomegalovirus-associated.

The V call is TRBV30, the J call TRBJ2-1, with a possible D match to TRBD1 (5 bases). The sample consisted of PBMCs. This receptor was obtained from a man aged 18 to 30 in good health and CMV-seropositive. CDR3 region: CAWSDPQGYVFYNEQFF. The CDR3 nucleotides read TGTGCCTGGAGCGATCCTCAGGGTTATGTCTTCTACAATGAGCAGTTCTTC.